This entry describes one T cell receptor beta chain. The authors' processing: Reference gene primer amplification yielded estimated nucleated cell counts. Only in-frame clones appear in the TCRdb table, and some are missing; sequencing was by immunoSEQ multiplex PCR. V and J calls and clone size are as listed in that table; D and trimming were resolved from the DNA. The sample has tens of thousands of clones, 87% seen once; the top ten hold 10%. These data come from a study of blood T cell repertoires in COVID-19. Turning to the study itself: Spain, Italy and the United States supplied samples that represented acute and convalescent COVID-19. Sources were T cells, B-cell-depleted T cells, or PBMCs; the material itself was cDNA or gDNA.

Trimming at V came to 7 bases and at J to 4 bases, leaving 9 bases not matched to a gene. The CDR3 sequence is 14 residues long. Germline V gives CDR1 LGHDT, CDR2 YNNKEL (reference sequence). The sequence was collected from a man older than 75 with active COVID-19. The sequencing sample was made of peripheral blood. V gene TRBV3-1 (or the pseudogene TRBV3-2) combines with J gene TRBJ2-5; 7 positions agree with TRBD1. The CDR3 bases are TGTGCCAGCAAAAGACAGGGAACGGGAGAGACCCAGTACTTC. Its protein is CASKRQGTGETQYF.